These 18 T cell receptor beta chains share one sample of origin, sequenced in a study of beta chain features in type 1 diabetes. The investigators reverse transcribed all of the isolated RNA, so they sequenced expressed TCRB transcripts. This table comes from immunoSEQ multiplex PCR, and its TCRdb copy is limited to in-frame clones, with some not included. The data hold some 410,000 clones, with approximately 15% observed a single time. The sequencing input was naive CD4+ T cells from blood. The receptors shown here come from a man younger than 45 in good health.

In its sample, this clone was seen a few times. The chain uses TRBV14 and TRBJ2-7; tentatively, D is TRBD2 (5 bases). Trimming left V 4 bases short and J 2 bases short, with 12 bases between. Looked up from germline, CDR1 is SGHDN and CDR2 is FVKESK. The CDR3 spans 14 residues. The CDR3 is CASSRGVGTYEQYF. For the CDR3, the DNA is TGTGCCAGCAGCCGGGGAGTCGGGACCTACGAGCAGTACTTC.

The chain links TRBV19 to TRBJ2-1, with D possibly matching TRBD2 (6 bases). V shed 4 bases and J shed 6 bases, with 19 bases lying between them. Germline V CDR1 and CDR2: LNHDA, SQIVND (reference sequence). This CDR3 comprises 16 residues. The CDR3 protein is CASSTTRGAFRNEQFF. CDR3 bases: TGTGCCAGTAGTACCACACGCGGGGCCTTCCGCAATGAGCAGTTCTTC.

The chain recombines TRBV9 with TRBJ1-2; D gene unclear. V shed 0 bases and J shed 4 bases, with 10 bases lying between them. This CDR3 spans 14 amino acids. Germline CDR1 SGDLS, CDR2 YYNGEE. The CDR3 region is CASSVVSGSYGYTF. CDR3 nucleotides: TGTGCCAGCAGCGTAGTGTCAGGCTCCTATGGCTACACCTTC.

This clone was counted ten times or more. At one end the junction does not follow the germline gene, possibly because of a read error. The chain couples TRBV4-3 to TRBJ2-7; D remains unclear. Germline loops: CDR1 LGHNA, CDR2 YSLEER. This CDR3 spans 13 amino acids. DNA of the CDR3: TGCGCCAGCAGCCAAGGGAGTGTGGCAGCTGCTACGTTC. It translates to CASSQGSVAAATF.

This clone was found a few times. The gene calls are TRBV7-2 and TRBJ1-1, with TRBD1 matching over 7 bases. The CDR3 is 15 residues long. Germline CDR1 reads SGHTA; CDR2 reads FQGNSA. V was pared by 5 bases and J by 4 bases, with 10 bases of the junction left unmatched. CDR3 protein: CASSRWTGRRTEAFF. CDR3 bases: TGTGCCAGCAGCCGGTGGACAGGCCGTCGCACTGAAGCTTTCTTT.

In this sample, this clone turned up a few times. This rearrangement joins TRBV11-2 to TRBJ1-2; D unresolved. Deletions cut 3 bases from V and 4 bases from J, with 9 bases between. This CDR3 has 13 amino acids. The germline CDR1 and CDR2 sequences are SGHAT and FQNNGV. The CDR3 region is CASSFRDSYGYTF. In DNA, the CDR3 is TGTGCCAGCAGCTTTAGGGATTCCTATGGCTACACCTTC.

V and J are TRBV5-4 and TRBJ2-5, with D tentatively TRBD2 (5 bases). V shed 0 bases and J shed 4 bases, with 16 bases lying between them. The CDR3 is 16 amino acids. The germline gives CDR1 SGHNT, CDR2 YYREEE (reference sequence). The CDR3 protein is CASSLAVSGPGETQYF. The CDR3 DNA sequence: TGTGCCAGCAGCTTGGCCGTCAGCGGACCAGGAGAGACCCAGTACTTC.

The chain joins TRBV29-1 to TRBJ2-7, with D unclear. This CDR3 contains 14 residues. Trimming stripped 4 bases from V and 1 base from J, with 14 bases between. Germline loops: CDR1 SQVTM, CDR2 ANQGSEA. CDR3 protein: CSVVSWVRSYEQYF. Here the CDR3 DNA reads TGCAGCGTTGTCAGCTGGGTACGGTCCTACGAGCAGTACTTC.

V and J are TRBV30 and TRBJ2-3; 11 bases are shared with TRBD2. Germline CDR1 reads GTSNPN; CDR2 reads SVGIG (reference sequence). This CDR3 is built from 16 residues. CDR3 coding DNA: TGTGCACACGGAAGGACTAGCGGGCTGAGCACAGATACGCAGTATTTT. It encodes CAHGRTSGLSTDTQYF.

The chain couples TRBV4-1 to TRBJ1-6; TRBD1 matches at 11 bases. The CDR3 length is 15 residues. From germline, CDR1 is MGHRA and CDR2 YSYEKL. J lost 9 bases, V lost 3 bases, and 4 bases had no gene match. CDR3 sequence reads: CASSQEGQGVSPLHF. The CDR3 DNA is TGCGCCAGCAGCCAGGAGGGACAGGGGGTTTCACCCCTCCACTTT.

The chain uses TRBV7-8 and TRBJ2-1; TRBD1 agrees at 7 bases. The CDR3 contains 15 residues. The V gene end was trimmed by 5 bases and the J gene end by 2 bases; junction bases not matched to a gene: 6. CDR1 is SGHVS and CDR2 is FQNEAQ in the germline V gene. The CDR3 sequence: CASSPTGFAYNEQFF. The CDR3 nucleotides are TGTGCCAGCAGCCCGACAGGGTTCGCCTACAATGAGCAGTTCTTC.

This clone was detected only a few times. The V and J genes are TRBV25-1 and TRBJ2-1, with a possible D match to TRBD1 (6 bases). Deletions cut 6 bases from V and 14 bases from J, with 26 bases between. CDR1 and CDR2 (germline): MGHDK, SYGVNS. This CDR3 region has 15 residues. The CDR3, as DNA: TGTGCCAGCAGATCTGGCAGGGACCACAATGAGGGGGAGTTCTTC. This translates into CASRSGRDHNEGEFF.

The chain's CDR3 is CASSRTGVGGTEAFF. The CDR3, as DNA: TGTGCCAGTAGTAGGACAGGGGTCGGTGGCACTGAAGCTTTCTTT. This chain connects TRBV19 to TRBJ1-1, with 9 bases identical to TRBD1. Trimming took 4 bases from V and 4 from J; bases not matched to a gene: 7. The CDR3 consists of 15 residues. Per the germline V gene, CDR1 is LNHDA and CDR2 is SQIVND (reference sequence). Full variable domain (missing parts from reference TRBV19 and TRBJ1-1): DGGITQSPKYLFRKEGQNVTLSCEQNLNHDAMYWYRQDPGQGLRLIYYSQIVNDFQKGDIAEGYSVSREKKESFPLTVTSAQKNPTAFYLCASSRTGVGGTEAFFGQGTRLTVV.

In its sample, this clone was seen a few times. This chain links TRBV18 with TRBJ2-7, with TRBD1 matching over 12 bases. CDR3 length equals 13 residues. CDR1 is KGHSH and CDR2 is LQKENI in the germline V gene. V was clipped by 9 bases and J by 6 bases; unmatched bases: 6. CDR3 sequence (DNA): TGTGCCAGTGCTGGGACAGGGGGCAGCGAGCAGTACTTC. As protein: CASAGTGGSEQYF.

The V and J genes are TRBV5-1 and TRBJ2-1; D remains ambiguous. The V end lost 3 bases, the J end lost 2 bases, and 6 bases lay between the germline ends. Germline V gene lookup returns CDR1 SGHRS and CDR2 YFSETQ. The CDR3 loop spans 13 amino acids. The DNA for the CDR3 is TGCGCCAGCAGCTCGCGCACCTACAATGAGCAGTTCTTC. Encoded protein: CASSSRTYNEQFF.

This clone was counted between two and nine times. CDR3 region: CAWRTSPYYNEQFF. CDR3 in DNA: TGTGCCTGGAGGACAAGCCCATACTACAATGAGCAGTTCTTC. The gene calls are TRBV30 and TRBJ2-1; D is uncertain. This CDR3 has 14 amino acids. V was pared by 3 bases and J by 3 bases, with 12 bases between. The germline V gene encodes CDR1 GTSNPN and CDR2 SVGIG (reference sequence).

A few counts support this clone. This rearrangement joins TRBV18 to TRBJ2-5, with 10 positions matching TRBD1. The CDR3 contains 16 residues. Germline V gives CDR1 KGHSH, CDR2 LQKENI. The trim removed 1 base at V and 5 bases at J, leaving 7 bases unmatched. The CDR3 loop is CASSPLQTGGLETQYF. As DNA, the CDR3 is TGTGCCAGCTCACCACTCCAGACAGGGGGCTTGGAGACCCAGTACTTC.

The CDR3 spells CAISESSGTGLRPDTQYF. Written as DNA, the CDR3 is TGTGCCATCAGTGAGTCGAGCGGGACAGGGTTAAGACCAGATACGCAGTATTTT. The chain combines TRBV10-3 with TRBJ2-3; TRBD1 matches 9 bases. V was pared by 0 bases and J by 4 bases, with 11 bases of the junction left unmatched. This CDR3 has 18 amino acids. Germline V gene lookup returns CDR1 ENHRY and CDR2 SYGVKD.